The 25 T cell receptor beta chains below all came from one sample that was sequenced in a study of T cells expressing NK-cell markers. TCRdb re-called the 5' RACE reads and gives one entry per CDR3 protein, without DNA. This table lists a few hundred thousand distinct CDR3 sequences. The sequenced sample was blood T cells: a sorted CD56 or NKG2C T cell subset, CD4+ or CD8+ T cells, or bulk PBMC T cells (not recorded which). These receptor sequences come from a man aged 18 to 29 in good health.

The chain uses TRBV30 and TRBJ1-1; TCRdb names TRBD1, which stays unverified in the absence of DNA. Germline CDR1 is GTSNPN and CDR2 is SVGIG (reference sequence). The CDR3 has 19 amino acids. The CDR3 protein is CAWSEGDGAGQYFNTEAFF.

The rearrangement links TRBV5-1 to TRBJ2-5. Germline-derived CDR1 and CDR2 are SGHRS and YFSETQ. CDR3 length equals 14 residues. The CDR3 loop reads CASSLSSQEETQYF.

CDR3: CASSQEGQPTGELFF. This sequence joins TRBV4-3 and TRBJ2-2; the TRBD1 assignment by TCRdb is unverifiable without DNA. Germline V gene lookup returns CDR1 LGHNA and CDR2 YSLEER. This CDR3 has 15 amino acids.

The CDR3 is CSARRAGGDGTQYF. V is TRBV20-1 and J is TRBJ2-5; absent DNA, TCRdb's TRBD2 call cannot be checked. The CDR3 has 14 amino acids. Per the germline V gene, CDR1 is DFQATT and CDR2 is SNEGSKA (reference sequence).

The V and J genes are TRBV27 and TRBJ2-7; TCRdb's assignment of TRBD2 cannot be checked, as there is no DNA. CDR1 is MNHEY and CDR2 is SMNVEV in the germline V gene (reference sequence). CDR3 length: 14 amino acids. This chain's CDR3 is CASSPVAAPYEQYF.

The chain links TRBV11-2 to TRBJ2-2. The CDR3 length is 12 residues. In germline, CDR1 is SGHAT, CDR2 FQNNGV. The CDR3 reads CASIDRIGELFF.

This CDR3 reads CASSAGLFRPQYF. The rearrangement uses TRBV12-3 or TRBV12-4 and TRBJ2-5; lacking DNA, the TRBD2 call made by TCRdb goes unchecked. This CDR3 contains 13 residues.

The rearrangement uses TRBV2 and TRBJ1-1; TCRdb outputs TRBD1, but without DNA this stays unchecked. Germline CDR1 is SNHLY and CDR2 is FYNNEI. The CDR3 contains 12 residues. This CDR3 is CASSRTTTEAFF.

This rearrangement joins TRBV4-2 to TRBJ2-3; TCRdb selects TRBD2, and the lack of DNA leaves this call unchecked. Germline V gene data show CDR1 as LGHNA and CDR2 as YNFKEQ. This CDR3 has 16 residues. CDR3 region: CASSQGEGLGTDTQYF.

The chain has TRBV12-3 or TRBV12-4 and TRBJ1-2; TCRdb picks TRBD1, but there is no DNA to check that call. This CDR3 spans 14 amino acids. CDR3 residues: CASSPQVRGDGYTF.

The chain combines TRBV5-1 with TRBJ2-2. The CDR3 spans 13 residues. The germline V gene encodes CDR1 SGHRS and CDR2 YFSETQ. CDR3 amino acids: CASSVYARGELFF.

The chain employs TRBV5-1 and TRBJ2-3; TCRdb reports TRBD2, a call that lacks DNA to check it against. CDR1 is SGHRS and CDR2 is YFSETQ in the germline V gene. The CDR3 runs to 19 residues. CDR3 region: CASSLTSTSGGRSTDTQYF.

The chain uses TRBV9 and TRBJ2-2; TCRdb outputs TRBD2, but without DNA this stays unchecked. CDR1 and CDR2 (germline): SGDLS, YYNGEE. The CDR3 contains 17 residues. The chain's CDR3 is CASSPVGTSMNTGELFF.

The chain combines TRBV11-1 with TRBJ2-3; with no DNA, the TCRdb D assignment of TRBD1 cannot be verified. The CDR3 extends over 19 amino acids. The germline gives CDR1 SGHAT, CDR2 FQDESV (reference sequence). CDR3 sequence reads: CASSLISFVKGQGTDTQYF.

This sequence joins TRBV11-2 and TRBJ2-1. This CDR3 has 16 amino acids. Germline V gives CDR1 SGHAT, CDR2 FQNNGV. The CDR3 is CASSLDPFQNGNEQFF.

The V and J genes are TRBV29-1 and TRBJ2-1; TCRdb designates TRBD2, a call that cannot be tested without DNA. The CDR3 extends over 15 amino acids. The V gene's germline CDR1 is SQVTM and CDR2 ANQGSEA. The chain's CDR3 is CSVRRNRDLSNEQFF.

V usage is TRBV12-3 or TRBV12-4 and J usage is TRBJ1-2; TCRdb's D gene call, TRBD1, goes unchecked for lack of DNA. The CDR3 loop spans 13 amino acids. The CDR3 sequence: CASRIPGGEGYTF.

This chain connects TRBV6-1 to TRBJ1-4; TCRdb gives TRBD1 as the D gene, but with no DNA this cannot be confirmed. This CDR3 has 15 residues. Looked up from germline, CDR1 is MNHNS and CDR2 is SASEGT. The CDR3 protein is CASRSRDRGLEKLFF.

The chain couples TRBV12-3 or TRBV12-4 to TRBJ1-5; TCRdb's assignment of TRBD1 cannot be checked, as there is no DNA. The CDR3 totals 12 residues. This chain's CDR3 is CASSQPGTPQHF.

The V and J genes are TRBV5-5 and TRBJ1-3; the D call from TCRdb, TRBD1, cannot be confirmed without DNA. The CDR3 covers 17 residues. CDR1 and CDR2 (germline): SGHKS, YYEKEE (reference sequence). CDR3 protein: CASSLEPHSYHGNTIYF. The full variable domain, rest sourced from reference TRBV5-5 and TRBJ1-3, is DAGVTQSPTHLIKTRGQQVTLRCSPISGHKSVSWYQQVLGQGPQFIFQYYEKEERGRGNFPDRFSARQFPNYSSELNVNALLLGDSALYLCASSLEPHSYHGNTIYFGEGSWLTVV.

The chain uses TRBV29-1 and TRBJ2-3; there is no DNA to check the TCRdb D call of TRBD1. CDR1 SQVTM and CDR2 ANQGSEA come from the germline V gene. The CDR3 extends over 14 amino acids. The CDR3 reads CSGSQGARTDTQYF.

The V call is TRBV10-3, the J call TRBJ2-1. The CDR3 sequence is 15 residues long. Germline CDR1 reads ENHRY; CDR2 reads SYGVKD. The CDR3 sequence is CAISDTSFGLNEQFF.

CDR3 sequence reads: CASSAQRGGMNTGELFF. The V gene is TRBV9, the J gene TRBJ2-2; the TRBD1 assignment by TCRdb is unverifiable without DNA. This CDR3 is built from 17 residues. Germline CDR1 and CDR2: SGDLS and YYNGEE.

The chain combines TRBV15 with TRBJ2-1. The CDR3 runs 12 residues. Germline V gives CDR1 LNHNV, CDR2 YYDKDF (reference sequence). The chain's CDR3 is CATKLTGNEQFF.

The CDR3 reads CASSLGLAFDEQFF. The rearrangement joins TRBV12-3 or TRBV12-4 to TRBJ2-1; TCRdb proposes TRBD2, but this gene call is untestable without DNA. The CDR3 extends over 14 amino acids.